The sequence of this T cell receptor (beta chain) was determined in a study of Ad26.COV2.S vaccination and SARS-CoV-2 variants. As for the study in general: Administration of Ad26.COV2.S was intramuscular, either once or twice 56 days apart.

V lost 0 bases and J 5 bases, leaving 3 bases between the germline ends. Germline lookup yields CDR1 SGHNT and CDR2 YYREEE (reference sequence). The CDR3 sequence is 12 residues long. Treatment denoted: roughly 18 received Ad26.COV2.S at low or high dose, single or two shots; 5 received placebo; per-sample allocation not given. Sample collection was performed on day 63 after the first vaccine or placebo injection. The data were produced by immunoSEQ multiplex PCR, yet TCRdb's version contains in-frame clones alone and is incomplete. The sample has about 420,000 clones; 85% to 90% are singletons. The receptor's source is a person between 18 and 60 years old who received the Ad26.COV2.S COVID-19 vaccine or a placebo. The rearrangement joins TRBV5-4 to TRBJ1-5; D not certain. Material: peripheral blood, obtained in a trial of Ad26.COV2.S vaccine versus placebo. Here the CDR3 reads CASSLDDQPQHF. CDR3 DNA sequence: TGTGCCAGCAGCTTGGATGATCAGCCCCAGCATTTT.